This is a list of T cell receptor beta chains from one sample in a study of identical twins. TCRdb processed the 5' RACE reads anew with MiXCR; each CDR3 protein has one entry. Of roughly 500,000 distinct CDR3 sequences detected, 20% to 25% appear once; the ten largest clones hold 0.75% to 0.95%. This sample was also put to use in a study of T cells expressing NK-cell markers.

The sample taken for sequencing was CD4+ T cells sorted from blood. The receptor set was obtained from a woman aged 18 to 35 in good health. Each CDR3 is given with its conserved first and last residue. D genes are given only for firm matches. For some rows the clone size is stated as once, few or many, or as a class when expanded; others skip it.

j_gene,d_gene,v_gene,abundance,CDR3nt,CDR3aa
TRBJ2-1,.,TRBV20-1,few,TGCAGTGCTACGGTGCTGTCAGCCGGTGAGCAGTTCTTC,CSATVLSAGEQFF
TRBJ2-2,.,TRBV5-1,few,TGCGCCAGCAGCAGGGCGGCAGACGGGGAGCTGTTTTTT,CASSRAADGELFF
TRBJ2-7,TRBD1,TRBV20-1,few,TGCAGTGCTACCGCGGGACAGGGCTACGAGCAGTACTTC,CSATAGQGYEQYF
TRBJ1-5,.,TRBV20-1,.,TGCAGTGCTTCCCGAGCCCTTGTAGGATCGACAATTCAGATTAATCAGCCCCAGCATTTT,CSASRALVGSTIQINQPQHF
TRBJ2-3,TRBD2,TRBV12-3/TRBV12-4,few,TGTGCCAGCAGTCTCTGGGGGGGGGATACGCAGTATTTT,CASSLWGGDTQYF
TRBJ2-7,.,TRBV5-6,.,TGTGCCAGCAGCTTCCCGGGCATCCACGAGCAGTACTTC,CASSFPGIHEQYF
TRBJ2-2,TRBD2,TRBV20-1,once,TGCAGTGCAATAGCGGGAGGGCAGTCCGGGGAGCTGTTTTTT,CSAIAGGQSGELFF
TRBJ2-3,.,TRBV29-1,.,TGCAGCGTAGCCCTAGCGTGGGGCACAGATACGCAGTATTTT,CSVALAWGTDTQYF
TRBJ2-5,TRBD2,TRBV29-1,few,TGCAGCGTAACCCGAGCGGGGGGGACCCAAGAGACCCAGTACTTC,CSVTRAGGTQETQYF
TRBJ1-5,.,TRBV20-1,many,TGCAGTGCCCAGTCTTATAGCAATCAGCCCCAGCATTTT,CSAQSYSNQPQHF
TRBJ1-1,.,TRBV10-3,once,TGTGCCATCAGGCTCGGAGGGGAAGCTTTCTTT,CAIRLGGEAFF
TRBJ2-1,.,TRBV27,few,TGTGCCAGCAGTTTAGCACTAGGGCGGTACAATGAGCAGTTCTTC,CASSLALGRYNEQFF
TRBJ2-5,.,TRBV29-1,.,TGCAGCGTGGGACCTCGCCAAGAGACCCAGTACTTC,CSVGPRQETQYF
TRBJ1-1,.,TRBV12-3/TRBV12-4,.,TGTGCCAGCAGCTTTATGGGTGGTGACACTGAAGCTTTCTTT,CASSFMGGDTEAFF
TRBJ1-1,.,TRBV10-3,.,TGTGCCATCAGGGGTATCGGGGCGAACACTGAAGCTTTCTTT,CAIRGIGANTEAFF
TRBJ2-3,TRBD2,TRBV12-3/TRBV12-4,.,TGTGCCAGCAGTTTAGGTTCCCTAGCGGGGGGGCTGGGAGATACGCAGTATTTT,CASSLGSLAGGLGDTQYF
TRBJ2-3,.,TRBV10-2,.,TGCGCCAGCAAAGGTGCTCGGGCTCTCCGAGGAGATACGCAGTATTTT,CASKGARALRGDTQYF
TRBJ2-3,.,TRBV7-3,.,TGTGCCAGCAGCTTAAATCCGGGGGCCGGAGATACGCAGTATTTT,CASSLNPGAGDTQYF
TRBJ2-3,TRBD1,TRBV20-1,.,TGCAGTGCTACAGGGGGTCAAAATACGCAGTATTTT,CSATGGQNTQYF
TRBJ2-1,TRBD2,TRBV15,.,TGTGCCACCAGCAGAGATCTAGCGGGAGGGCCCATGGGGCAGTTCTTC,CATSRDLAGGPMGQFF
TRBJ1-5,.,TRBV7-7,.,TGTGCCAGCAGCTTAACGCACGATCAGCCCCAGCATTTT,CASSLTHDQPQHF
TRBJ2-5,.,TRBV7-6,few,TGTGCCAGCAGCCCGGGTTATGGGGAGACCCAGTACTTC,CASSPGYGETQYF
TRBJ2-2,TRBD1,TRBV12-5,.,TGTGCTAGTGGTCCCCGGGACAGTGACACCGGGGAGCTGTTTTTT,CASGPRDSDTGELFF
TRBJ2-5,TRBD1,TRBV6-4,few,TGTGCCAGCAGCAGAACAGGGGGCCCCCAAGAGACCCAGTACTTC,CASSRTGGPQETQYF
TRBJ1-2,TRBD1,TRBV20-1,few,TGCAGTGCTAAGACAGGGACCTATGGCTACACCTTC,CSAKTGTYGYTF
TRBJ2-1,TRBD2,TRBV20-1,.,TGCAGTGCCTTGACCGGGACTAGCGTTGGTAATGAGCAGTTCTTC,CSALTGTSVGNEQFF